A selection of T cell receptor beta chains follows, all from one sample in a study of blood T cell repertoires in COVID-19. The repertoire was sequenced with immunoSEQ multiplex PCR; TCRdb's copy has only in-frame clones and lacks some. The sample has under 150,000 clones; 75% to 90% are singletons. Specimen: peripheral blood. These receptor sequences come from a woman aged 60-75 years with COVID-19, enrolled during active disease. Both conserved end residues are part of each CDR3. The order of the fields is D gene, clone size, V gene, J gene, CDR3 DNA, CDR3 protein. A D gene is named only where the DNA matches it firmly. Where a row states a size, it is once, few, many or the class of an expanded clone; other rows omit it.

d_gene: TRBD2
abundance: -
v_gene: TRBV11-3
j_gene: TRBJ2-5
CDR3nt: TGTGCCAGCAGCTTGGTTAGCGGGGCCGGGGAGACCCAGTACTTC
CDR3aa: CASSLVSGAGETQYF

d_gene: -
abundance: once
v_gene: TRBV27
j_gene: TRBJ1-1
CDR3nt: TGTGCCAGCAGTAACAAATGGACAGTGCCTTTGAACACTGAAGCTTTCTTT
CDR3aa: CASSNKWTVPLNTEAFF

d_gene: -
abundance: -
v_gene: TRBV5-1
j_gene: TRBJ1-2
CDR3nt: TGCGCCAGCAGCTACCCACGAGAGGGAGGTGGCTACACCTTC
CDR3aa: CASSYPREGGGYTF

d_gene: -
abundance: -
v_gene: TRBV10-2
j_gene: TRBJ1-4
CDR3nt: TGCGCCATCAAGGACAGTAATGAAAAACTGTTTTTT
CDR3aa: CAIKDSNEKLFF

d_gene: TRBD1
abundance: -
v_gene: TRBV29-1
j_gene: TRBJ1-2
CDR3nt: TGCAGCGTCAAAGGGGCAGGGGGCTTGGACTATGGCTACACCTTC
CDR3aa: CSVKGAGGLDYGYTF

d_gene: -
abundance: -
v_gene: TRBV10-3
j_gene: TRBJ2-5
CDR3nt: TGTGCCATCAGTCCTTACGGAGGGGGAGGGGAGACCCAGTACTTC
CDR3aa: CAISPYGGGGETQYF

d_gene: -
abundance: -
v_gene: TRBV30
j_gene: TRBJ1-2
CDR3nt: TGTGCCTGGAGTGTTGCAGGGGAGTATGGCTACACCTTC
CDR3aa: CAWSVAGEYGYTF

d_gene: -
abundance: -
v_gene: TRBV21-1
j_gene: TRBJ1-2
CDR3nt: TGTGCCAGCAGCGAGGGACAGGGGGCGCAGGATGACTATGGCTACACCTTC
CDR3aa: CASSEGQGAQDDYGYTF

d_gene: TRBD1
abundance: -
v_gene: TRBV6-2/TRBV6-3
j_gene: TRBJ2-7
CDR3nt: TGTGCCAGCAGTTACGTGGGACAGGGCTTAGAGGAGCAGTACTTC
CDR3aa: CASSYVGQGLEEQYF

d_gene: -
abundance: -
v_gene: TRBV6-5
j_gene: TRBJ1-1
CDR3nt: TGTGCCAGCAGTTACTCGACGACTGACCGTAACACTGAAGCTTTCTTT
CDR3aa: CASSYSTTDRNTEAFF

d_gene: -
abundance: -
v_gene: TRBV13
j_gene: TRBJ2-7
CDR3nt: TGTGCCAGCAGCCGCTCCTACGAGCAGTACTTC
CDR3aa: CASSRSYEQYF

d_gene: TRBD1
abundance: -
v_gene: TRBV19
j_gene: TRBJ2-2
CDR3nt: TGTGCCAAGATACAGGGGGCCAACACCGGGGAGCTGTTTTTT
CDR3aa: CAKIQGANTGELFF

d_gene: TRBD1
abundance: -
v_gene: TRBV6-5
j_gene: TRBJ2-7
CDR3nt: TGTGCCAGCAGTTACAGGACAGGGGGCCCCTACGAGCAGTACTTC
CDR3aa: CASSYRTGGPYEQYF

d_gene: -
abundance: -
v_gene: TRBV12-3/TRBV12-4
j_gene: TRBJ1-2
CDR3nt: TGTGCCAGCAGTTCGAGAGGCTATGGCTACACCTTC
CDR3aa: CASSSRGYGYTF

d_gene: TRBD1
abundance: -
v_gene: TRBV5-6
j_gene: TRBJ2-2
CDR3nt: TGTGCCAGCAGCAGGGACAGGGTCATCGGGGAGCTGTTTTTT
CDR3aa: CASSRDRVIGELFF

d_gene: TRBD2
abundance: -
v_gene: TRBV2
j_gene: TRBJ2-7
CDR3nt: TGTGCCAGCAGTGGCCGGGACTATGAGGCGGCGACCAAATACGAGCAGTACTTC
CDR3aa: CASSGRDYEAATKYEQYF

d_gene: TRBD1
abundance: -
v_gene: TRBV6-5
j_gene: TRBJ1-2
CDR3nt: TGTGCCAGCAGTCCGACAGGGGTAGTGCGAGGCTACACCTTC
CDR3aa: CASSPTGVVRGYTF

d_gene: -
abundance: few
v_gene: TRBV28
j_gene: TRBJ1-2
CDR3nt: TGTGCCAGCAGTTCAGGACAGTTGATCTATGGCTACACCTTC
CDR3aa: CASSSGQLIYGYTF

d_gene: TRBD1
abundance: few
v_gene: TRBV5-8
j_gene: TRBJ1-5
CDR3nt: TGTGCCAGCAGCTTGGGGTCGGACAGGACAAATCAGCCCCAGCATTTT
CDR3aa: CASSLGSDRTNQPQHF

d_gene: -
abundance: -
v_gene: TRBV5-1
j_gene: TRBJ1-2
CDR3nt: TGCGCCAGCAGCGCCACTGCGGATCCGCCTTCCACTGGCTACACCTTC
CDR3aa: CASSATADPPSTGYTF

d_gene: -
abundance: -
v_gene: TRBV5-1
j_gene: TRBJ1-1
CDR3nt: TGCGCCAGCAGCGACCCAGGTACGGAGGATGAAGCTTTCTTT
CDR3aa: CASSDPGTEDEAFF

d_gene: -
abundance: -
v_gene: TRBV6-5
j_gene: TRBJ1-3
CDR3nt: TGTGCCAGCAGTTACTATCCGGGGTTCGGAAACACCATATATTTT
CDR3aa: CASSYYPGFGNTIYF

d_gene: -
abundance: few
v_gene: TRBV11-2
j_gene: TRBJ1-1
CDR3nt: TGTGCCAGCAGCTTAAACGGTGTGACAGGTGAAGCTTTCTTT
CDR3aa: CASSLNGVTGEAFF

d_gene: -
abundance: -
v_gene: TRBV30
j_gene: TRBJ2-6
CDR3nt: TGTGCCTGGATATCTGGGGCCAACGTCCTGACTTTC
CDR3aa: CAWISGANVLTF

d_gene: -
abundance: -
v_gene: TRBV25-1
j_gene: TRBJ2-1
CDR3nt: TGTGCCAGCAGTGGGTGGGGAGATTCCTACAATGAGCAGTTCTTC
CDR3aa: CASSGWGDSYNEQFF

d_gene: -
abundance: -
v_gene: TRBV10-3
j_gene: TRBJ2-5
CDR3nt: TGTGCCATCAGGGGGGCTTCTGAGGGGGAGACCCAGTACTTC
CDR3aa: CAIRGASEGETQYF